The 31 T cell receptor beta chains below come from one sample, sequenced in a study of blood T cell repertoires in COVID-19. Produced via immunoSEQ multiplex PCR; TCRdb's table is partial and in-frame only. The sample yields about 90,000 clones, 85% seen once. What was sequenced was peripheral blood. The receptor source for this set is a man aged 45-65 years with acute or convalescent COVID-19.

The gene calls are TRBV5-1 and TRBJ2-1; D perhaps matches TRBD2 (6 bases). Germline V lookup: CDR1 SGHRS, CDR2 YFSETQ. The CDR3 covers 16 residues. Deletions cut 4 bases from V and 5 bases from J, with 19 bases between. The CDR3 region is CASSTYPGLPHNEQFF. The DNA of the CDR3 is TGCGCCAGCAGCACCTACCCGGGACTTCCCCACAATGAGCAGTTCTTC.

The chain uses TRBV28 and TRBJ2-3; D not resolved. Germline assignment: CDR1 MDHEN and CDR2 SYDVKM. The CDR3 totals 15 residues. Trimming removed 2 bases at V and 0 bases at J, with 9 bases between. This CDR3 reads CASSLSRSSTDTQYF. CDR3 bases: TGTGCCAGCAGTTTAAGCCGGTCTAGCACAGATACGCAGTATTTT.

The chain is built from TRBV2 and TRBJ2-3; TRBD2 agrees at 7 bases. The junction had 5 bases not matched to a gene; V was cut back by 8 bases and J by 0 bases. The CDR3 extends over 14 amino acids. Looked up from germline, CDR1 is SNHLY and CDR2 is FYNNEI. The CDR3 loop reads CASGRGESTDTQYF. CDR3 nucleotide sequence: TGTGCCAGCGGACGGGGGGAAAGCACAGATACGCAGTATTTT.

The V and J genes are TRBV6-2 or TRBV6-3 and TRBJ1-5, with D perhaps matching TRBD1 (6 bases). The CDR3 length is 15 residues. V shed 2 bases and J shed 2 bases, with 10 bases lying between them. The germline gives CDR1 MNHEY, CDR2 SVGEGT. CDR3 protein: CASSYQGLGNQPQHF. The CDR3 DNA follows: TGTGCCAGCAGTTACCAGGGGCTTGGCAATCAGCCCCAGCATTTT.

The rearrangement uses TRBV10-3 and TRBJ2-3, with 11 bases fitting TRBD2. Unmatched junction bases numbered 12, after V lost 10 bases and J lost 0 bases. This CDR3 has 17 amino acids. Germline CDR1 ENHRY, CDR2 SYGVKD. CDR3 bases: TGTGCCACCTCACGCGGGACTAGCGGTGGAAGCACAGATACGCAGTATTTT. Its protein is CATSRGTSGGSTDTQYF.

V is TRBV3-1 (or the pseudogene TRBV3-2) and J is TRBJ1-6; possible D gene TRBD1, 6 bases. CDR3 size: 15 residues. V was clipped by 6 bases and J by 8 bases, with 17 bases between them. Per the germline V gene, CDR1 is LGHDT and CDR2 is YNNKEL (reference sequence). CDR3 DNA sequence: TGTGCCAGCAGTCGGACAGAAAGTAGGGATTCACCCCTCCACTTT. Translating it yields CASSRTESRDSPLHF.

The chain is built from TRBV5-5 and TRBJ1-6, with TRBD1 identical over 10 bases. V was pared by 0 bases and J by 8 bases, with 2 bases of the junction left unmatched. The length of the CDR3 is 15 residues. Germline lookup yields CDR1 SGHKS and CDR2 YYEKEE (reference sequence). CDR3 DNA sequence: TGTGCCAGCAGCTTGGTCGGACAGGGGGATTCACCCCTCCACTTT. Amino acids: CASSLVGQGDSPLHF.

The chain couples TRBV5-1 to TRBJ2-7, with TRBD1 matching over 8 bases. The CDR3 runs 15 residues. The V and J ends lost 4 bases and 0 bases, in that order; junction bases with no gene match: 6. Germline-derived CDR1 and CDR2 are SGHRS and YFSETQ. CDR3 bases: TGCGCCAGCAGCAACGGACAGGGCGACTCCTACGAGCAGTACTTC. Its translation: CASSNGQGDSYEQYF.

The chain combines TRBV5-4 with TRBJ2-2; D is uncertain. The length of the CDR3 is 13 residues. Trimming removed 4 bases at V and 7 bases at J, with 11 bases between. The V gene's germline CDR1 is SGHNT and CDR2 YYREEE (reference sequence). The CDR3 here is CASSADWVGELFF. CDR3 DNA: TGTGCCAGCAGCGCCGACTGGGTCGGGGAGCTGTTTTTT.

This clone came up a few times. The chain carries TRBV6-2 or TRBV6-3 and TRBJ1-6; 7 nucleotides align to TRBD1. Germline trimming cut 3 bases from V and 7 bases from J; bases unmatched to any gene: 9. CDR3 length: 16 amino acids. Germline assignment: CDR1 MNHEY and CDR2 SVGEGT. The CDR3 loop reads CASSYSGQELNSPLHF. The CDR3, as DNA: TGTGCCAGCAGTTATTCAGGACAGGAACTCAATTCACCCCTCCACTTT.

The chain combines TRBV24-1 with TRBJ2-2; 10 bases match TRBD1. Per the germline V gene, CDR1 is KGHDR and CDR2 is SFDVKD. Trimming removed 4 bases from V and 4 bases from J; junction bases left unmatched: 8. The CDR3 has 17 residues. DNA for the CDR3: TGTGCCACCAGTGACCCCGGGACAGGGGTTGGCACCGGGGAGCTGTTTTTT. It encodes CATSDPGTGVGTGELFF.

This clone showed up many times. The CDR3, as DNA: TGTGCCTGGAGTGCCCTCGGGGCGAACACCGGGGAGCTGTTTTTT. This translates into CAWSALGANTGELFF. The chain recombines TRBV30 with TRBJ2-2; D may be TRBD2 (5 bases). CDR1 and CDR2 from the germline V gene are GTSNPN and SVGIG (reference sequence). With 1 base removed from V and 0 bases from J, the gap between germline ends came to 9 bases. This CDR3 has 15 amino acids. The entire variable domain, with the rest obtained from reference TRBV30 and TRBJ2-2, is as follows: SQTIHQWPATLVQPVGSPLSLECTVEGTSNPNLYWYRQAAGRGLQLLFYSVGIGQISSEVPQNLSASRPQDRQFILSSKKLLLSDSGFYLCAWSALGANTGELFFGEGSRLTVL.

The chain is built from TRBV12-3 or TRBV12-4 and TRBJ2-5; D remains ambiguous. The CDR3 runs 13 residues. V lost 6 bases and J lost 0, with 8 bases in between. The CDR3 loop is CASRTTYQETQYF. The CDR3 nucleotides are TGTGCCAGCAGGACAACGTACCAAGAGACCCAGTACTTC.

This chain links TRBV2 with TRBJ1-2, with TRBD1 identical over 8 bases. V was clipped by 2 bases and J by 4 bases; unmatched bases: 9. Germline V gives CDR1 SNHLY, CDR2 FYNNEI. CDR3 length equals 16 residues. CDR3 nucleotides: TGTGCCAGCAGTGAAACAGGGGGATTGGCAGGCTATGGCTACACCTTC. This codes for CASSETGGLAGYGYTF. Complete variable domain (other parts from reference TRBV2 and TRBJ1-2): EPEVTQTPSHQVTQMGQEVILRCVPISNHLYFYWYRQILGQKVEFLVSFYNNEISEKSEIFDDQFSVERPDGSNFTLKIRSTKLEDSAMYFCASSETGGLAGYGYTFGSGTRLTVV.

In its sample, this clone was seen a few times. This chain links TRBV2 with TRBJ2-3; tentatively, D is TRBD1 (5 bases). CDR1 and CDR2 (germline): SNHLY, FYNNEI. The CDR3 is 14 amino acids. V was clipped by 6 bases and J by 4 bases, with 14 bases between them. This chain's CDR3 is CASSDPWGADTQYF. Written as DNA, the CDR3 is TGTGCCAGCAGCGACCCGTGGGGCGCAGATACGCAGTATTTT.

The sample holds a few counts of this clone. This chain connects TRBV7-6 to TRBJ2-2; 8 positions agree with TRBD2. V shed 4 bases and J 3 bases; nucleotides not matched to a gene: 7. The CDR3 loop spans 16 amino acids. Per germline, CDR1 SGHVS and CDR2 FNYEAQ. The CDR3 DNA sequence: TGTGCCAGCAGCTCCCGCGGGGGGATTGACACCGGGGAGCTGTTTTTT. This gives the protein CASSSRGGIDTGELFF.

The chain combines TRBV18 with TRBJ2-7, with D maybe TRBD1 (6 bases). The CDR3 extends over 14 amino acids. V was clipped by 3 bases and J by 1 base, with 10 bases between them. CDR1 is KGHSH, CDR2 LQKENI, per germline. The CDR3 loop reads CASSPGQLSYEQYF. CDR3 nucleotide sequence: TGTGCCAGCTCACCCGGACAGCTATCCTACGAGCAGTACTTC. Full variable domain (missing parts from reference TRBV18 and TRBJ2-7): NAGVMQNPRHLVRRRGQEARLRCSPMKGHSHVYWYRQLPEEGLKFMVYLQKENIIDESGMPKERFSAEFPKEGPSILRIQQVVRGDSAAYFCASSPGQLSYEQYFGPGTRLTVT.

The J gene is TRBJ2-7, the V gene TRBV3-1 (or the pseudogene TRBV3-2); TRBD1 is a possible D gene (5 bases). The CDR3 length is 12 residues. Germline assignment: CDR1 LGHDT and CDR2 YNNKEL (reference sequence). V lost 3 bases, J lost 9 bases, and 12 bases lay in between. The DNA of the CDR3 is TGTGCCAGCAGCCAGTCCAGGGCAGGGCAGTACTTC. Protein product: CASSQSRAGQYF.

The sample holds a few counts of this clone. The chain couples TRBV7-8 to TRBJ2-7; 12 bases map to TRBD2. V trimming: 4 bases; J trimming: 4 bases; junction bases outside the gene matches: 17. The CDR3 has 19 residues. CDR1 is SGHVS, CDR2 FQNEAQ, per germline. The CDR3, as DNA: TGTGCCAGCAGCTCAACACAGGCCGGGACTAGCGGGCTCGGTTACGAGCAGTACTTC. Its translation is CASSSTQAGTSGLGYEQYF.

This sequence joins TRBV5-4 and TRBJ1-2; TRBD1 aligns across 9 bases. This CDR3 spans 15 amino acids. Per germline, CDR1 SGHNT and CDR2 YYREEE (reference sequence). J gave up 2 bases and V 4 bases, and 6 bases lay outside the gene matches. This CDR3 is CASSPGTGLNYGYTF. The CDR3 DNA sequence: TGTGCCAGCAGCCCAGGGACAGGGCTGAACTATGGCTACACCTTC.

J is TRBJ1-2 and V is TRBV7-9, with a tentative D call TRBD1 (5 bases). Deletions cut 5 bases from V and 2 bases from J, with 18 bases between. Germline values: CDR1 SEHNR, CDR2 FQNEAQ (reference sequence). This CDR3 has 16 amino acids. The CDR3, as DNA: TGTGCCAGCAGCCCCCCGACGGAGGGGAAGAACTATGGCTACACCTTC. Translating it yields CASSPPTEGKNYGYTF.

Ten or more counts support this clone. This rearrangement joins TRBV4-3 to TRBJ1-6; tentatively, D is TRBD1 (5 bases). CDR3 size: 16 residues. Germline V gene sequence: CDR1 LGHNA, CDR2 YSLEER. The ends were cut back, 0 bases at V and 5 bases at J, with 11 bases in the middle. CDR3 DNA: TGCGCCAGCAGCCAAGAGGGACTGGGTAATAATTCACCCCTCCACTTT. It specifies CASSQEGLGNNSPLHF.

This chain links TRBV9 with TRBJ2-3; D is unclear. CDR3 size: 12 residues. V lost 3 bases and J lost 6, with 8 bases in between. Germline assignment: CDR1 SGDLS and CDR2 YYNGEE. CDR3 amino acids: CASSGLRDTQYF. The CDR3 region has the DNA TGTGCCAGCAGCGGCCTGAGGGATACGCAGTATTTT.

This clone was seen a handful of times. The chain joins TRBV7-6 to TRBJ1-5; perhaps TRBD1 as D (6 bases). The ends were cut back, 5 bases at V and 3 bases at J, with 20 bases in the middle. This CDR3 has 17 amino acids. CDR1 SGHVS and CDR2 FNYEAQ come from the germline V gene. The CDR3 loop is CASSPTGGAGDNQPQHF. The CDR3 DNA reads as TGTGCCAGCAGCCCAACTGGTGGGGCAGGGGACAATCAGCCCCAGCATTTT.

V is TRBV11-2 and J is TRBJ2-7; D ambiguous. V was clipped by 5 bases and J by 3 bases, with 17 bases between them. Germline CDR1 is SGHAT and CDR2 is FQNNGV. The CDR3 loop spans 15 amino acids. Written as DNA, the CDR3 is TGTGCCAGCAGCATCGACCCCCTTGGGCGCTACGAGCAGTACTTC. Translated: CASSIDPLGRYEQYF.

The rearrangement joins TRBV25-1 to TRBJ2-3; D is perhaps TRBD1 (6 bases). V lost 3 bases, J lost 0 bases, and 10 bases lay in between. Germline CDR1 MGHDK, CDR2 SYGVNS. This CDR3 is 15 amino acids long. CDR3 sequence: CASSDGQFSTDTQYF. The DNA for the CDR3 is TGTGCCAGCAGTGACGGACAGTTTAGCACAGATACGCAGTATTTT.

The chain uses TRBV6-2 or TRBV6-3 and TRBJ1-1, with D possibly being TRBD1 (6 bases). Trimming left V 5 bases short and J 3 bases short, with 13 bases between. Germline CDR1 is MNHEY and CDR2 is SVGEGT. The CDR3 runs 14 residues. The CDR3 here is CASSPRGSDTEAFF. In DNA form, the CDR3 reads TGTGCCAGCAGTCCAAGGGGGTCGGACACTGAAGCTTTCTTT.

V gene TRBV11-1 combines with J gene TRBJ2-5, with 10 bases that match TRBD2. From germline, CDR1 is SGHAT and CDR2 FQDESV (reference sequence). Unmatched junction bases numbered 7, after V lost 4 bases and J lost 5 bases. The CDR3 is 15 residues long. CDR3 sequence: CASSWQRGGFETQYF. CDR3 bases: TGTGCCAGCAGCTGGCAGCGGGGGGGATTTGAGACCCAGTACTTC.

This chain uses TRBV6-5 with TRBJ2-5; 10 bases map to TRBD1. The J segment lost 5 bases and the V segment lost 6 bases, leaving 3 bases of the junction unmatched. Germline CDR1 MNHEY, CDR2 SVGAGI. CDR3 size: 13 residues. The CDR3 is CASRLDRGETQYF. CDR3 DNA sequence: TGTGCCAGCAGATTGGACAGGGGGGAGACCCAGTACTTC.

The chain couples TRBV24-1 to TRBJ1-1; 7 nucleotides line up with TRBD1. The CDR3 is made up of 14 amino acids. The germline V gene has CDR1 KGHDR and CDR2 SFDVKD. Unmatched junction bases numbered 8, after V lost 4 bases and J lost 7 bases. CDR3 region: CATSDGQARGEAFF. CDR3 nucleotides: TGTGCCACCAGTGACGGACAGGCCCGCGGTGAAGCTTTCTTT.

This clone appeared a single time. The chain combines TRBV5-1 with TRBJ2-7; D might be TRBD2 (5 bases). V lost 0 bases and J 7 bases, leaving 8 bases between the germline ends. Germline V gene data show CDR1 as SGHRS and CDR2 as YFSETQ. The CDR3 is made up of 12 amino acids. The CDR3 protein is CASSLEGSEQYF. As DNA, the CDR3 is TGCGCCAGCAGCTTGGAAGGGAGTGAGCAGTACTTC.